Below, 18 T cell receptor beta chains from the same sample are listed, as sequenced in a study of T-cell memory formation after mild COVID-19. TCRdb redid the calling of the 5' RACE reads with MiXCR, one entry per CDR3 protein. The sample comprises a few hundred thousand distinct CDR3 sequences, roughly a fifth of which are singletons, and roughly 20% rests with the top ten. Sequencing input: PBMCs or a T cell subset sorted from them (not recorded which). The receptor source for this set is a man younger than 35 who had mild COVID-19 (a few samples of this study predate the infection). Cell type and time point are not known.

The V gene is TRBV4-2, the J gene TRBJ1-5; TRBD1 matches at 7 bases. The CDR3 length is 15 residues. The J segment lost 7 bases and the V segment lost 4 bases, leaving 10 bases of the junction unmatched. Germline-derived CDR1 and CDR2 are LGHNA and YNFKEQ. The CDR3 loop reads CASSPHSRQGQPQHF. DNA of the CDR3: TGTGCCAGCAGCCCGCACTCACGACAGGGCCAGCCCCAGCATTTT.

The chain joins TRBV5-5 to TRBJ2-5; TRBD1 is a possible D gene (6 bases). The CDR3 sequence is 14 residues long. Germline values: CDR1 SGHKS, CDR2 YYEKEE (reference sequence). Trimming shortened V by 3 bases and J by 5 bases, and 14 bases separated the two germline ends. CDR3 sequence: CASSSITGWETQYF. The DNA of the CDR3 is TGTGCCAGCAGCTCAATCACAGGGTGGGAGACCCAGTACTTC.

The V call is TRBV6-5, the J call TRBJ2-6; unclear D gene. Trimming left V 5 bases short and J 0 bases short, with 5 bases between. The CDR3 spans 14 residues. Germline CDR1 reads MNHEY; CDR2 reads SVGAGI. As DNA, the CDR3 is TGTGCCAGCAGTAAGATCTCTGGGGCCAACGTCCTGACTTTC. Translation: CASSKISGANVLTF.

This chain joins TRBV7-9 and TRBJ2-7; 7 bases fit TRBD1. With V trimmed by 1 base and J by 2 bases, 8 bases remained unmatched. In germline, CDR1 is SEHNR, CDR2 FQNEAQ (reference sequence). The CDR3 has 16 amino acids. The CDR3 loop is CASSLVGQVNTYEQYF. In nucleotides, the CDR3 is TGTGCCAGCAGCTTAGTAGGACAGGTTAATACCTACGAGCAGTACTTC.

The chain uses TRBV5-6 and TRBJ2-7; possibly TRBD1 for D (6 bases). Looked up from germline, CDR1 is SGHDT and CDR2 is YYEEEE. With 2 bases removed from V and 4 bases from J, the gap between germline ends came to 16 bases. CDR3 length: 15 amino acids. The CDR3 nucleotides are TGTGCCAGCAGCTTCTCAGGGGCCCTCATGTACGAGCAGTACTTC. Translation gives CASSFSGALMYEQYF.

This clonotype was counted a few times. The chain has TRBV4-1 and TRBJ1-1, with unresolved D. The CDR3 length is 12 residues. Trimming pared 1 base from V and 7 bases from J, leaving 7 bases between. From germline, CDR1 is MGHRA and CDR2 YSYEKL. The CDR3 here is CASSQASGEAFF. The CDR3 DNA is TGCGCCAGCAGCCAAGCTTCAGGTGAAGCTTTCTTT.

This clonotype was detected only a few times. Here the CDR3 reads CSATRDGEGRALHF. The CDR3 DNA is TGCAGTGCTACCCGGGATGGGGAGGGCAGAGCCCTCCACTTT. The chain has TRBV20-1 and TRBJ1-6; no firm D call. Germline V gene data show CDR1 as DFQATT and CDR2 as SNEGSKA (reference sequence). Trimming cost V 4 bases and J 14 bases, with 21 bases left between them. The CDR3 covers 14 residues.

CDR3 sequence reads: CASSLVRTGINEQFF. CDR3 nucleotide sequence: TGTGCCAGCAGCTTAGTGAGGACAGGGATAAATGAGCAGTTCTTC. J is TRBJ2-1 and V is TRBV7-9, with 8 positions matching TRBD1. CDR1 is SEHNR and CDR2 is FQNEAQ in the germline V gene (reference sequence). J gave up 7 bases and V 1 base, and 6 bases lay outside the gene matches. This CDR3 has 15 residues. Full variable domain (remainder filled in from reference TRBV7-9 and TRBJ2-1): DTGVSQNPRHKITKRGQNVTFRCDPISEHNRLYWYRQTLGQGPEFLTYFQNEAQLEKSRLLSDRFSAERPKGSFSTLEIQRTEQGDSAMYLCASSLVRTGINEQFFGPGTRLTVL.

The CDR3 region is CASSFRRAQETQYF. The CDR3, as DNA: TGTGCCAGTAGTTTCCGCCGGGCCCAAGAGACCCAGTACTTC. The V gene is TRBV19, the J gene TRBJ2-5; D ambiguous. Germline V gene data show CDR1 as LNHDA and CDR2 as SQIVND (reference sequence). This CDR3 is 14 amino acids long. Trimming took 5 bases from V and 1 from J, leaving 11 bases between them.

The chain carries TRBV7-3 and TRBJ1-1; the D is unclear. The CDR3 has 13 amino acids. V lost 0 bases and J 8 bases, leaving 10 bases between the germline ends. The germline V gene has CDR1 SGHTA and CDR2 FQGTGA. The CDR3 spells CASSLTGGSEAFF. The CDR3 nucleotides read TGTGCCAGCAGCTTAACAGGCGGGAGCGAAGCTTTCTTT.

In this sample, this clonotype turned up many times. The V call is TRBV7-2, the J call TRBJ1-2; TRBD1 matches 7 bases. This CDR3 is built from 14 residues. The trim removed 2 bases at V and 8 bases at J, leaving 8 bases unmatched. Germline V gene data show CDR1 as SGHTA and CDR2 as FQGNSA. CDR3 sequence: CASSLNEGAYGYTF. CDR3 DNA sequence: TGTGCCAGCAGCTTAAATGAGGGGGCGTACGGCTACACCTTC.

A few counts support this clonotype. The gene calls are TRBV4-1 and TRBJ1-1; the match to TRBD1 covers 10 bases. The germline V gene encodes CDR1 MGHRA and CDR2 YSYEKL. V trimming: 4 bases; J trimming: 9 bases; junction bases outside the gene matches: 14. The CDR3 loop spans 16 amino acids. CDR3 region: CASSRTKAGQGVKAFF. CDR3 DNA: TGCGCCAGCAGCCGAACCAAAGCCGGACAGGGGGTAAAAGCTTTCTTT.

J is TRBJ1-1 and V is TRBV19, with D possibly TRBD1 on 5 matching bases. Germline CDR1 is LNHDA and CDR2 is SQIVND (reference sequence). V lost 6 bases to trimming and J lost 2 bases, with 28 bases between them. The length of the CDR3 is 19 residues. Written as DNA, the CDR3 is TGTGCCAGTAGCCACACAACCCCCGGGACTCCCTTGAGAAACACTGAAGCTTTCTTT. This sequence encodes CASSHTTPGTPLRNTEAFF.

The genes are TRBV28 and TRBJ1-5; D ambiguous. CDR1 MDHEN and CDR2 SYDVKM come from the germline V gene. This CDR3 is built from 12 residues. The V end was cut by 10 bases, the J end by 7 bases, with 14 bases between. The CDR3 nucleotides read TGTGCCACCACAGTTTCGAGGCAGCCCCAGCATTTT. Translated: CATTVSRQPQHF. Together with reference TRBV28 and TRBJ1-5, the CDR3 gives the full variable domain: DVKVTQSSRYLVKRTGEKVFLECVQDMDHENMFWYRQDPGLGLRLIYFSYDVKMKEKGDIPEGYSVSREKKERFSLILESASTNQTSMYLCATTVSRQPQHFGDGTRLSIL.

The sample holds a few counts of this clonotype. This chain links TRBV5-5 with TRBJ2-5; D possibly uses TRBD1 or TRBD2 (6 bases each). V dropped 2 bases and J dropped 0 bases, with 14 bases sitting between them. The CDR3 extends over 16 amino acids. CDR1 is SGHKS and CDR2 is YYEKEE in the germline V gene (reference sequence). The CDR3 loop reads CASSFGGGTYQETQYF. The CDR3 DNA follows: TGTGCCAGCAGCTTTGGAGGGGGGACCTACCAAGAGACCCAGTACTTC.

The V and J genes are TRBV12-3 or TRBV12-4 and TRBJ2-7; TRBD1 matches at 7 bases. V gave up 6 bases and J gave up 1 base; unmatched junction bases: 9. This CDR3 has 15 amino acids. This chain's CDR3 is CASSPSGTASYEQYF. CDR3 sequence (DNA): TGTGCCAGCAGCCCCTCCGGGACAGCATCCTACGAGCAGTACTTC.

The chain uses TRBV7-2 and TRBJ2-3; tentative D call: TRBD2 (5 bases). Trimming removed 1 base at V and 0 bases at J, with 11 bases between. Per germline, CDR1 SGHTA and CDR2 FQGNSA. The CDR3 extends over 16 amino acids. In nucleotides, the CDR3 is TGTGCCAGCAGCTTAGGGGGAGCGAGGAGCACAGATACGCAGTATTTT. The encoded protein is CASSLGGARSTDTQYF.

The genes are TRBV6-6 and TRBJ1-5; D is undetermined. Germline CDR1 MNHNY, CDR2 SVGAGI (reference sequence). This CDR3 is built from 14 residues. The ends were cut back, 4 bases at V and 3 bases at J, with 10 bases in the middle. Written as DNA, the CDR3 is TGTGCCAGCAGTTCGCCCAAGGTCAATCAGCCCCAGCATTTT. This translates into CASSSPKVNQPQHF.